This T cell receptor beta chain was obtained from a study of cytomegalovirus exposure and HLA in healthy donors. Findings and caveats of the study: The study labeled roughly 160 TCR beta chains cytomegalovirus-associated.

This CDR3 contains 15 residues. CDR1 is MGHRA and CDR2 is YSYEKL in the germline V gene. Trimming took 0 bases from V and 5 from J; bases not matched to a gene: 4. A multiplex PCR was run with 60 Vbeta primers and 13 Jbeta primers. Sequencing used immunoSEQ multiplex PCR; TCRdb keeps in-frame clones, though not all of them. Among under 90,000 clones listed, around 75% were seen once. Concerning this clone itself: Antigen unknown.

The TCR sequence derives from a man aged 40-49 years in good health and CMV-seronegative. Material for sequencing was PBMCs. The rearrangement links TRBV4-1 to TRBJ2-3, with TRBD2 matching over 8 bases. The chain's CDR3 is CASSQERGAKDTQYF. Written as DNA, the CDR3 is TGCGCCAGCAGCCAAGAGCGGGGGGCAAAAGATACGCAGTATTTT.